Listed here are 9 T cell receptor beta chains from one sample, sequenced in a study of T cells in Graves' hyperthyroidism and ophthalmopathy. Template material for amplifying TCR beta CDR3 regions consisted of RNA transcripts. RT-PCR in the first round (using the HTBI primer set) targeted the TCR CDR3. Via MiXCR, TCRdb re-called the multiplex PCR reads, giving one row per CDR3 protein. This sample has 500,000 or so distinct CDR3 sequences, with 17% found just once. The sequenced material came from blood. The origin of the receptors is a woman between 18 and 29 years old with Graves' ophthalmopathy.

This clonotype was counted ten times or more. The V call is TRBV12-3 or TRBV12-4, the J call TRBJ1-1; no reliable D call. The CDR3 is made up of 15 amino acids. V was shortened by 5 bases and J by 6 bases, with 19 bases between the two germline ends. CDR3 nucleotides: TGTGCCAGCAGTCTCCATCTTGGTGGGAATCCTGAAGCTTTCTTT. This encodes CASSLHLGGNPEAFF.

This clonotype appeared a few times. The chain is built from TRBV5-8 and TRBJ2-3; D is ambiguous. The CDR3 loop spans 15 amino acids. Trimming took off 0 bases at V and 0 bases at J, with 8 bases between the two ends. CDR1 and CDR2 from the germline V gene are SGHTS and YDEGEE. The CDR3 spells CASSLEQASTDTQYF. The CDR3 DNA reads TGTGCCAGCAGCTTGGAACAAGCAAGCACAGATACGCAGTATTTT.

This clonotype has more than one count but fewer than ten. The CDR3 loop reads CASSFGGQPYEQYF. In DNA, the CDR3 is TGTGCCAGCAGTTTTGGCGGGCAGCCCTACGAGCAGTACTTC. V and J are TRBV27 and TRBJ2-7; the D gene is possibly TRBD2 (5 bases). Germline V gene data show CDR1 as MNHEY and CDR2 as SMNVEV (reference sequence). V lost 3 bases and J 2 bases, leaving 11 bases between the germline ends. The CDR3 totals 14 residues.

A word on this clonotype: It may be a read error: a sequence one base away is much more abundant. The V and J genes are TRBV7-2 and TRBJ2-1, with 7 bases aligning to TRBD2. This CDR3 has 14 amino acids. CDR1 and CDR2 (germline): SGHTA, FQGNSA. The V and J ends lost 3 bases and 8 bases, in that order; junction bases with no gene match: 7. CDR3 loop: CASSFAGDWDEQFF. The CDR3 DNA is TGTGCCAGCAGCTTTGCGGGAGACTGGGATGAGCAGTTCTTC.

J is TRBJ2-3 and V is TRBV7-9; D ambiguous. CDR1 SEHNR and CDR2 FQNEAQ come from the germline V gene (reference sequence). The CDR3 spans 15 residues. V was pared by 1 base and J by 0 bases, with 8 bases between. The CDR3 sequence: CASSLDGSSTDTQYF. CDR3 bases: TGTGCCAGCAGCTTAGACGGATCTAGCACAGATACGCAGTATTTT.

This clonotype was recorded once. The chain joins TRBV27 to TRBJ2-2; D is unresolved. V was trimmed by 10 bases and J by 2 bases, leaving 17 bases between them. CDR3 length: 15 amino acids. Germline CDR1 is MNHEY and CDR2 is SMNVEV (reference sequence). CDR3 protein: CAIRTRGFNTGELFF. CDR3 nucleotide sequence: TGTGCCATCAGAACCAGAGGCTTTAACACCGGGGAGCTGTTTTTT.

The chain recombines TRBV19 with TRBJ1-4, with D possibly TRBD1 on 5 matching bases. The CDR3 runs 15 residues. Trimming took off 3 bases at V and 8 bases at J, with 16 bases between the two ends. The germline V gene has CDR1 LNHDA and CDR2 SQIVND (reference sequence). CDR3 protein: CASSIRAGIGEKLFF. For the CDR3, the DNA is TGTGCCAGTAGTATCAGGGCAGGGATAGGCGAAAAACTGTTTTTT.

This clonotype was seen many times. The J gene is TRBJ1-2, the V gene TRBV30; TRBD1 matches 7 bases. This CDR3 comprises 12 residues. The trim removed 6 bases at V and 8 bases at J, leaving 9 bases unmatched. CDR1 GTSNPN and CDR2 SVGIG come from the germline V gene (reference sequence). The CDR3 nucleotides read TGTGCCTGCTGGACAGGTTTGCGGGGCTACACCTTC. It specifies CACWTGLRGYTF.

This clonotype was picked up many times. J is TRBJ2-3 and V is TRBV30, with 7 bases fitting TRBD2. There are 15 residues in the CDR3. The germline gives CDR1 GTSNPN, CDR2 SVGIG (reference sequence). The V and J ends lost 2 bases and 5 bases, in that order; junction bases with no gene match: 10. The CDR3 DNA follows: TGTGCCTGGAGTCCGGCTAGCGGCGTTGGAGATACGCAGTATTTT. It encodes CAWSPASGVGDTQYF. Looking up the rest from reference TRBV30 and TRBJ2-3 gives the full variable domain: SQTIHQWPATLVQPVGSPLSLECTVEGTSNPNLYWYRQAAGRGLQLLFYSVGIGQISSEVPQNLSASRPQDRQFILSSKKLLLSDSGFYLCAWSPASGVGDTQYFGPGTRLTVL.